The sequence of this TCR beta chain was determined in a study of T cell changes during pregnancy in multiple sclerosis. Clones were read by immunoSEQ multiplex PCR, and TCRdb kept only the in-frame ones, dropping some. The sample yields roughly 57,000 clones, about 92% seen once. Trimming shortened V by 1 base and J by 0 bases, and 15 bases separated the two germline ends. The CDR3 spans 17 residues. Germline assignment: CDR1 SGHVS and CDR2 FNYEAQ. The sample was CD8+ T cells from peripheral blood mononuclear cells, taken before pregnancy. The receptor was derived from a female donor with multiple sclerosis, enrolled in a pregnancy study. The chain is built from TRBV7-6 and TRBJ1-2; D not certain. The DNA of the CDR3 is TGTGCCAGCAGCTTAGTCCCTTTAGACTGGACTAACTATGGCTACACCTTC. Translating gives CASSLVPLDWTNYGYTF.